These 24 T cell receptor beta chains share one sample of origin, sequenced in a study of OX40 agonist ivuxolimab in advanced cancers. Sequencing was performed with immunoSEQ multiplex PCR; in TCRdb, only in-frame clones are kept and a portion is missing. Of about 39,000 clones in the sample, about 81% are singletons; the top ten hold about 2.7%. The specimen was CD4+ or CD8+ T cells sorted from blood, collected in a trial of the OX40 agonist ivuxolimab. Every receptor here comes from an adult with an advanced solid tumor such as melanoma, head and neck, liver or kidney cancer.

The chain employs TRBV9 and TRBJ2-3, with 8 positions matching TRBD1. Germline V gene sequence: CDR1 SGDLS, CDR2 YYNGEE. CDR3 size: 15 residues. Trimming cost V 5 bases and J 2 bases; bases outside gene matches: 7. The CDR3 here is CASRPGTGITDTQYF. The CDR3 DNA is TGTGCCAGCAGACCCGGGACAGGAATCACAGATACGCAGTATTTT.

V gene TRBV7-9 combines with J gene TRBJ1-1, with D unresolved. V was clipped by 5 bases and J by 0 bases, with 19 bases between them. CDR1 and CDR2 from the germline V gene are SEHNR and FQNEAQ (reference sequence). The length of the CDR3 is 17 residues. CDR3 amino acids: CASSETFSFTMNTEAFF. The CDR3 DNA reads as TGTGCCAGCAGCGAAACCTTTAGTTTCACTATGAACACTGAAGCTTTCTTT. Full variable domain (missing parts from reference TRBV7-9 and TRBJ1-1): DTGVSQNPRHKITKRGQNVTFRCDPISEHNRLYWYRQTLGQGPEFLTYFQNEAQLEKSRLLSDRFSAERPKGSFSTLEIQRTEQGDSAMYLCASSETFSFTMNTEAFFGQGTRLTVV.

The CDR3 DNA reads as TGTGCCAGCAGTCCTTCTTACTATGGCTACACCTTC. Its translation: CASSPSYYGYTF. The V call is TRBV11-2, the J call TRBJ1-2; no clear D. V lost 6 bases and J 3 bases, leaving 8 bases between the germline ends. Germline values: CDR1 SGHAT, CDR2 FQNNGV. The CDR3 contains 12 residues.

The rearrangement links TRBV7-2 to TRBJ2-1; the match to TRBD2 covers 7 bases. The V gene end was trimmed by 1 base and the J gene end by 3 bases; junction bases not matched to a gene: 3. Germline CDR1 SGHTA, CDR2 FQGNSA. The CDR3 totals 15 residues. The CDR3 loop reads CASSLGGSHYNEQFF. Written as DNA, the CDR3 is TGTGCCAGCAGCTTAGGCGGGAGCCACTACAATGAGCAGTTCTTC. The variable domain in full, with the rest retrieved from reference TRBV7-2 and TRBJ2-1, is GAGVSQSPSNKVTEKGKDVELRCDPISGHTALYWYRQSLGQGLEFLIYFQGNSAPDKSGLPSDRFSAERTGGSVSTLTIQRTQQEDSAVYLCASSLGGSHYNEQFFGPGTRLTVL.

This clone has more than one count but fewer than ten. This specimen includes other DNA sequences encoding the same CDR3. The chain is built from TRBV2 and TRBJ1-1; 8 bases match TRBD1. This CDR3 has 13 residues. V gave up 6 bases and J gave up 9 bases; unmatched junction bases: 9. Germline assignment: CDR1 SNHLY and CDR2 FYNNEI. The CDR3 spells CASSEPGQEQAFF. CDR3 sequence (DNA): TGTGCCAGCAGCGAACCGGGACAGGAACAAGCTTTCTTT.

This chain uses TRBV13 with TRBJ2-5, with TRBD2 matching 7 bases. CDR1 and CDR2 from the germline V gene are PRHDT and FYEKMQ (reference sequence). The junction had 10 bases not matched to a gene; V was cut back by 5 bases and J by 1 base. The CDR3 runs 16 residues. This CDR3 is CASSTRDYPGQETQYF. CDR3 in DNA: TGTGCCAGCAGCACAAGGGACTACCCGGGCCAAGAGACCCAGTACTTC.

This chain joins TRBV27 and TRBJ2-1; D perhaps matches TRBD2 (6 bases). The CDR3 length is 18 residues. The V end was cut by 1 base, the J end by 5 bases, with 21 bases between. Germline-derived CDR1 and CDR2 are MNHEY and SMNVEV (reference sequence). The CDR3 coding sequence is TGTGCCAGCAGTTTATGGGGGTATGGGGGGATAGAAAACAATGAGCAGTTCTTC. Protein: CASSLWGYGGIENNEQFF.

The CDR3 DNA sequence: TGTGCCAGCAGTGAAGCGGGGGGTCGAGATCAGCCCCAGCATTTT. This gives the protein CASSEAGGRDQPQHF. The J gene is TRBJ1-5, the V gene TRBV25-1; D possibly corresponds to TRBD1 (5 bases). Germline V CDR1 and CDR2: MGHDK, SYGVNS. The CDR3 contains 15 residues. V lost 2 bases and J 5 bases, leaving 13 bases between the germline ends.

V is TRBV19 and J is TRBJ2-2; tentative D call: TRBD2 (5 bases). In germline, CDR1 is LNHDA, CDR2 SQIVND (reference sequence). CDR3 length equals 14 residues. Trimming stripped 4 bases from V and 3 bases from J, with 9 bases between. The CDR3 reads CASSNPGDTGELFF. CDR3 sequence (DNA): TGTGCCAGTAGTAACCCCGGGGACACCGGGGAGCTGTTTTTT. The full variable domain, with the rest looked up from reference TRBV19 and TRBJ2-2, is DGGITQSPKYLFRKEGQNVTLSCEQNLNHDAMYWYRQDPGQGLRLIYYSQIVNDFQKGDIAEGYSVSREKKESFPLTVTSAQKNPTAFYLCASSNPGDTGELFFGEGSRLTVL.

This chain connects TRBV19 to TRBJ2-1; the D gene is possibly TRBD2 (6 bases). Per the germline V gene, CDR1 is LNHDA and CDR2 is SQIVND (reference sequence). The CDR3 consists of 11 residues. V lost 10 bases and J 9 bases, leaving 13 bases between the germline ends. CDR3 DNA sequence: TGTGCCACCAGGAAGGGAGGTGAGCAGTTCTTC. Protein product: CATRKGGEQFF.

This clone came up once. The chain links TRBV11-2 to TRBJ1-4; 9 nucleotides align to TRBD1. J lost 1 base, V lost 6 bases, and 3 bases had no gene match. This CDR3 has 15 amino acids. CDR1 is SGHAT, CDR2 FQNNGV, per germline. Here the CDR3 DNA reads TGTGCCAGCAGTCGACAGGGGGGAACTAATGAAAAACTGTTTTTT. This translates into CASSRQGGTNEKLFF.

The V gene is TRBV7-6, the J gene TRBJ1-3; a possible D gene is TRBD1 (6 bases). V lost 7 bases and J 9 bases, leaving 13 bases between the germline ends. Germline V gene data show CDR1 as SGHVS and CDR2 as FNYEAQ. The CDR3 consists of 12 residues. Here the CDR3 DNA reads TGTGCCAGCACCGCGGACAGCAGCACCATATATTTT. Translating gives CASTADSSTIYF.

This clone was seen a single time. This chain connects TRBV2 to TRBJ1-1; D gene uncertain. V lost 3 bases, J lost 3 bases, and 5 bases lay in between. Germline CDR1 reads SNHLY; CDR2 reads FYNNEI. The CDR3 consists of 12 residues. The CDR3 region is CASSDSYTEAFF. In DNA form, the CDR3 reads TGTGCCAGCAGTGACAGTTACACTGAAGCTTTCTTT.

V gene TRBV29-1 combines with J gene TRBJ1-5; the match to TRBD1 covers 7 bases. Germline CDR1 reads SQVTM; CDR2 reads ANQGSEA. The CDR3 length is 14 residues. J was trimmed by 4 bases and V by 4 bases; bases with no gene match: 7. This chain's CDR3 is CSVAPQGSNQPQHF. Written as DNA, the CDR3 is TGCAGCGTTGCGCCACAGGGGTCTAATCAGCCCCAGCATTTT.

The chain has TRBV5-6 and TRBJ2-1; 13 nucleotides match TRBD2. Unmatched junction bases numbered 7, after V lost 0 bases and J lost 4 bases. Germline CDR1 and CDR2: SGHDT and YYEEEE. This CDR3 comprises 18 residues. This CDR3 reads CASSLGGLAGDWYNEQFF. DNA of the CDR3: TGTGCCAGCAGCTTGGGAGGACTAGCGGGAGATTGGTACAATGAGCAGTTCTTC.

This clone was seen only a few times. The gene calls are TRBV2 and TRBJ2-2, with D tentatively TRBD2 (6 bases). CDR3 length: 16 residues. Trimming removed 8 bases from V and 6 bases from J, with 22 bases in between. Germline V gene sequence: CDR1 SNHLY, CDR2 FYNNEI. CDR3 bases: TGTGCCAGCTACCCACCTCGGGGTGGAGGGTCCGGGGAGCTGTTTTTT. As protein: CASYPPRGGGSGELFF.

This sequence joins TRBV4-2 and TRBJ2-1; 8 nucleotides match TRBD2. The germline gives CDR1 LGHNA, CDR2 YNFKEQ. The V and J ends lost 4 bases and 0 bases, in that order; junction bases with no gene match: 8. The CDR3 covers 17 residues. The CDR3 loop reads CASSPEAGGPSYNEQFF. CDR3 coding DNA: TGTGCCAGCAGCCCGGAGGCGGGAGGCCCCTCCTACAATGAGCAGTTCTTC.

Comment on this clone: This same CDR3 is encoded by further DNA sequences in the sample. The chain carries TRBV9 and TRBJ2-2; 15 bases line up with TRBD2. This CDR3 is 17 amino acids long. CDR1 and CDR2 (germline): SGDLS, YYNGEE. V lost 3 bases and J lost 2; bases outside the gene matches: 2. The CDR3 DNA sequence: TGTGCCAGCAGCGCGGGACTAGCGGGAGGCAACACCGGGGAGCTGTTTTTT. It translates to CASSAGLAGGNTGELFF.

The rearrangement links TRBV29-1 to TRBJ1-2; D not certain. Trimming pared 4 bases from V and 3 bases from J, leaving 12 bases between. CDR1 SQVTM and CDR2 ANQGSEA come from the germline V gene. This CDR3 is built from 13 residues. The CDR3 spells CSVGARTDYGYTF. The CDR3 nucleotides are TGCAGCGTTGGTGCCCGGACGGACTATGGCTACACCTTC.

Only one count was recorded for this clone. CDR3 residues: CASSYSNLVRETQYF. The CDR3 DNA is TGTGCCAGCAGTTACTCGAACCTAGTGAGAGAGACCCAGTACTTC. This chain links TRBV6-5 with TRBJ2-5, with no clear D. Germline CDR1 reads MNHEY; CDR2 reads SVGAGI. Trimming left V 0 bases short and J 4 bases short, with 12 bases between. This CDR3 region has 15 residues.

The chain carries TRBV30 and TRBJ2-7; the D gene could be TRBD1 or TRBD2 (5 bases each). Trimming removed 2 bases from V and 4 bases from J, with 9 bases in between. Germline V gives CDR1 GTSNPN, CDR2 SVGIG (reference sequence). The CDR3 consists of 12 residues. CDR3: CAWSPGAYEQYF. The DNA for the CDR3 is TGTGCCTGGAGTCCCGGGGCGTACGAGCAGTACTTC.

The chain carries TRBV18 and TRBJ2-1; no clear D. Germline CDR1 is KGHSH and CDR2 is LQKENI. The CDR3 is 15 residues long. Trimming stripped 1 base from V and 2 bases from J, with 9 bases between. CDR3 loop: CASSPLSAAYNEQFF. CDR3 nucleotides: TGTGCCAGCTCACCACTAAGCGCAGCCTACAATGAGCAGTTCTTC.

V is TRBV4-1 and J is TRBJ2-2, with 15 positions matching TRBD2. Trimming took 0 bases from V and 7 from J; bases not matched to a gene: 3. Germline V CDR1 and CDR2: MGHRA, YSYEKL. The CDR3 covers 17 residues. The CDR3 sequence is CASSQEGLAGGSGELFF. CDR3 coding DNA: TGCGCCAGCAGCCAAGAAGGACTAGCGGGAGGGAGCGGGGAGCTGTTTTTT.

This sequence joins TRBV16 and TRBJ2-1; 7 bases align to TRBD2. V gave up 4 bases and J gave up 0 bases; unmatched junction bases: 6. Germline lookup yields CDR1 KGHSY and CDR2 FQNENV. The CDR3 sequence is 16 residues long. CDR3 sequence: CASSPLAVSSYNEQFF. The CDR3 DNA follows: TGTGCCAGCAGCCCCCTAGCGGTAAGCTCCTACAATGAGCAGTTCTTC.